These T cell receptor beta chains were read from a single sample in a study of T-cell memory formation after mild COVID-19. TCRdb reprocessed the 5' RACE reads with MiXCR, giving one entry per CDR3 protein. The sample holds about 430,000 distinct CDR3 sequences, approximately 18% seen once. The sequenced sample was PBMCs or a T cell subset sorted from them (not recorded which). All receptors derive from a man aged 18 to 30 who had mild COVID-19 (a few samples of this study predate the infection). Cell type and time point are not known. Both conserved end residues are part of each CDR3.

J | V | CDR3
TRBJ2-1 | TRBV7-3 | CASSFSGGGNEQFF
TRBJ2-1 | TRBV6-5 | CASSYRPRADNEQFF
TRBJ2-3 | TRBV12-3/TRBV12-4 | CASSLNFRFVGTSPADTQYF
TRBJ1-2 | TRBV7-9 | CASRGGWTGRNYGYTF
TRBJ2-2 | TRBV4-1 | CASSQPPRGGELFF
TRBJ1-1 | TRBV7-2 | CASSLETGYTEAFF
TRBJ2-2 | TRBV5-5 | CASSFRLFGELFF
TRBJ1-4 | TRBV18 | CASSPTHTTNEKLFF
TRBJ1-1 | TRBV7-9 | CASSRSGPLEEAFF
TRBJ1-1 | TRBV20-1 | CSARDMGNTEAFF
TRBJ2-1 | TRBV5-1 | CASSLQGGPSDEQFF
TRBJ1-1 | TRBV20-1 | CSAWTGGMNTEAFF
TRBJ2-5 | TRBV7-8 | CASSGAGQQETQYF
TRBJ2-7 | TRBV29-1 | CSVRRGGTYEQYF
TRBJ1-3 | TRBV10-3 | CAISDQLLYGNTIYF
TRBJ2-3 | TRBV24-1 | CATSAPDGGSTDTQYF
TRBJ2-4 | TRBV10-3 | CAISESSGYIQYF
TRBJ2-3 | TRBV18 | CASSLGTGENTQYF
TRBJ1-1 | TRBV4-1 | CASSQDYRNTEAFF
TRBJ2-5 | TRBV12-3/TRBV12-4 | CASSHEPETQYF
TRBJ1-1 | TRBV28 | CASSWDGGTEAFF
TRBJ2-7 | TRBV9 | CASSVAGGQGYEQYF
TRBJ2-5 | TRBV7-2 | CASSPSETQYF
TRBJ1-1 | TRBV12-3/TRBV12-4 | CASRPGQNGEAFF
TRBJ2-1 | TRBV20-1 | CSAHSGGADSYNEQFF
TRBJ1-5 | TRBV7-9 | CASSFGGDGSNQPQHF
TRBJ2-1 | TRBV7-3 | CASSFRGTSNEQFF
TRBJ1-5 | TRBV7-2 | CASSLEGWGNQPQHF
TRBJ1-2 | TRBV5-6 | CASSYRGRGYTF